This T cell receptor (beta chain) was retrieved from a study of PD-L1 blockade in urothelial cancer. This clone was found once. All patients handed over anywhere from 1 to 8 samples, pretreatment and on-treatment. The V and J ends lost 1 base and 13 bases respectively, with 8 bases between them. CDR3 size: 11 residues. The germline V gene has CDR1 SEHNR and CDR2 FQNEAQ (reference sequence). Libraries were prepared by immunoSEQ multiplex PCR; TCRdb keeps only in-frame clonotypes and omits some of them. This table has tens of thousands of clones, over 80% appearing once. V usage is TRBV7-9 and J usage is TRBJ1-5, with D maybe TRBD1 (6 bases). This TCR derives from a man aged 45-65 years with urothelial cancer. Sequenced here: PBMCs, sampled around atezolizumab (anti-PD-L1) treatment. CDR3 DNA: TGTGCCAGCAGCTTAGGGGGGCCGCAGCATTTT. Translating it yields CASSLGGPQHF. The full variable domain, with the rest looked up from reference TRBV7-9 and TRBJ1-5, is DTGVSQNPRHKITKRGQNVTFRCDPISEHNRLYWYRQTLGQGPEFLTYFQNEAQLEKSRLLSDRFSAERPKGSFSTLEIQRTEQGDSAMYLCASSLGGPQHFGDGTRLSIL.